These 13 T cell receptor beta chains were all obtained from the same sample, sequenced in a study of blood T cell repertoires in COVID-19. Here immunoSEQ multiplex PCR was the method, and the copy in TCRdb shows in-frame clones only, minus some. The sample contains fewer than 350,000 clones, around 88% of which appear only once. The sample consisted of peripheral blood. The receptors were sampled from a woman between 25 and 40 years old with COVID-19, enrolled during active disease.

This rearrangement joins TRBV4-2 to TRBJ2-3; a possible D gene is TRBD2 (7 bases). The CDR3 totals 16 residues. The ends were cut back, 1 base at V and 1 base at J, with 12 bases in the middle. Germline loops: CDR1 LGHNA, CDR2 YNFKEQ. CDR3 amino acids: CASSQGGGDRTDTQYF. DNA of the CDR3: TGTGCCAGCAGCCAAGGAGGGGGGGATCGCACAGATACGCAGTATTTT.

The V call is TRBV6-1, the J call TRBJ1-5, with a possible D match to TRBD1 (5 bases). V was trimmed by 3 bases and J by 3 bases, leaving 12 bases between them. The CDR3 contains 15 residues. Germline-derived CDR1 and CDR2 are MNHNS and SASEGT. The CDR3 DNA reads as TGTGCCAGCAGTGAGACAGTCCCCGACAATCAGCCCCAGCATTTT. Translated, it gives CASSETVPDNQPQHF.

The J gene is TRBJ1-5, the V gene TRBV6-1; a weak D match, TRBD1 (6 bases). Germline loops: CDR1 MNHNS, CDR2 SASEGT. The CDR3 spans 16 residues. Trimming left V 2 bases short and J 5 bases short, with 16 bases between. The CDR3 sequence is CASSESGGDGDQPQHF. The CDR3 nucleotides are TGTGCCAGCAGTGAATCTGGGGGCGACGGGGATCAGCCCCAGCATTTT.

This chain joins TRBV25-1 and TRBJ2-5; D uncertain. Germline V lookup: CDR1 MGHDK, CDR2 SYGVNS. The CDR3 sequence is 14 residues long. Trimming took 2 bases from V and 3 from J, leaving 10 bases between them. In DNA, the CDR3 is TGTGCCAGCAGTGAAGGGCAGCATAAAGAGACCCAGTACTTC. It codes for CASSEGQHKETQYF.

This chain links TRBV19 with TRBJ1-5, with 7 bases aligning to TRBD1. CDR1 LNHDA and CDR2 SQIVND come from the germline V gene (reference sequence). This CDR3 is built from 14 residues. Trimming at V came to 4 bases and at J to 3 bases, leaving 3 bases not matched to a gene. CDR3 nucleotides: TGTGCCAGTAGTAAGGGACAGTTCAATCAGCCCCAGCATTTT. Translated: CASSKGQFNQPQHF.

The V and J genes are TRBV2 and TRBJ2-3, with D unresolved. Germline CDR1 SNHLY, CDR2 FYNNEI. The length of the CDR3 is 13 residues. V shed 1 base and J shed 8 bases, with 10 bases lying between them. The CDR3 sequence: CASSEGFRGTQYF. The CDR3 bases are TGTGCCAGCAGTGAAGGGTTCCGAGGTACGCAGTATTTT. Filled out from reference TRBV2 and TRBJ2-3, the complete variable domain reads EPEVTQTPSHQVTQMGQEVILRCVPISNHLYFYWYRQILGQKVEFLVSFYNNEISEKSEIFDDQFSVERPDGSNFTLKIRSTKLEDSAMYFCASSEGFRGTQYFGPGTRLTVL.

The J gene is TRBJ1-4, the V gene TRBV5-1, with TRBD1 matching 7 bases. After removal of 4 bases from V and 3 bases from J, the junction contained 6 bases not matched to a gene. CDR3 size: 15 residues. The germline CDR1 and CDR2 sequences are SGHRS and YFSETQ. The CDR3 region has the DNA TGCGCCAGCAGCAGTTCCGGGACAGCTAATGAAAAACTGTTTTTT. Residues: CASSSSGTANEKLFF.

The rearrangement links TRBV11-2 to TRBJ2-1, with 9 bases fitting TRBD2. The CDR3 has 15 residues. V lost 5 bases to trimming and J lost 3 bases; unmatched junction nucleotides: 5. The germline gives CDR1 SGHAT, CDR2 FQNNGV. The DNA for the CDR3 is TGTGCCAGCAGCACGAGGACTAGCGACTACAATGAGCAGTTCTTC. This codes for CASSTRTSDYNEQFF.

The V gene is TRBV6-6, the J gene TRBJ2-7; a weak D match, TRBD2 (5 bases). Germline CDR1 and CDR2: MNHNY and SVGAGI (reference sequence). Trimming shortened V by 7 bases and J by 7 bases, and 17 bases separated the two germline ends. The CDR3 consists of 13 residues. The CDR3 DNA is TGTGCCAGCACTGGAAGTGCGGGCTGGGAGCAGTACTTC. Translating it yields CASTGSAGWEQYF.

This clone was seen a few times. This chain links TRBV6-2 or TRBV6-3 with TRBJ2-3; 9 bases align to TRBD1. This CDR3 has 16 amino acids. Germline-derived CDR1 and CDR2 are MNHEY and SVGEGT. The ends lost 5 bases at V and 3 bases at J; junction bases unmatched: 9. The CDR3 protein is CASSQTPGQGTDTQYF. CDR3 bases: TGTGCCAGCAGTCAAACTCCGGGACAGGGAACAGATACGCAGTATTTT.

On this clone: A junction boundary mismatches the germline segment, possibly from a read error. The V and J genes are TRBV30 and TRBJ2-7, with 9 bases matching TRBD1. This CDR3 is built from 14 residues. Germline V gives CDR1 GTSNPN, CDR2 SVGIG (reference sequence). The CDR3 here is CAWGVGTGSYEQYF. CDR3 in DNA: TGTGCCTGGGGTGTTGGGACAGGGAGTTACGAGCAGTACTTC.

The chain employs TRBV5-6 and TRBJ2-1, with 10 nucleotides matching TRBD2. The CDR3 length is 15 residues. The V and J ends lost 4 bases and 2 bases, in that order; junction bases with no gene match: 3. The V gene's germline CDR1 is SGHDT and CDR2 YYEEEE. The CDR3 protein is CASSTGLAAYNEQFF. The DNA for the CDR3 is TGTGCCAGCAGCACTGGACTAGCGGCCTACAATGAGCAGTTCTTC.

The V call is TRBV19, the J call TRBJ2-3, with a possible D match to TRBD2 (6 bases). Deletions cut 7 bases from V and 2 bases from J, with 10 bases between. Germline CDR1 is LNHDA and CDR2 is SQIVND (reference sequence). The CDR3 extends over 13 amino acids. The CDR3 DNA follows: TGTGCCAGTACCCGGACTACCACAGATACGCAGTATTTT. It codes for CASTRTTTDTQYF.